These 12 T cell receptor beta chains were all obtained from the same sample, sequenced in a study of Ad26.COV2.S vaccination and SARS-CoV-2 variants. TCRdb's copy holds only in-frame clones and misses some; the assay was immunoSEQ multiplex PCR. The sample comprises 200,000 to 300,000 clones, roughly 87% of which are singletons, and approximately 3% rests with the top ten. Regarding treatment: roughly 19 received Ad26.COV2.S at low or high dose, single or two shots; 5 received placebo; per-sample allocation not given. Samples came from day 63 after the first vaccine or placebo injection. The sample here was peripheral blood, taken in a trial of Ad26.COV2.S vaccine versus placebo. The receptors here all came from a person between 18 and 60 years old who received the Ad26.COV2.S COVID-19 vaccine or a placebo.

J is TRBJ2-3 and V is TRBV7-6; 8 bases align to TRBD2. The CDR3 sequence is 16 residues long. Looked up from germline, CDR1 is SGHVS and CDR2 is FNYEAQ. V was clipped by 5 bases and J by 0 bases; unmatched bases: 7. CDR3 nucleotides: TGTGCCAGCAGCCCGCAGCGGGAGACCAGCACAGATACGCAGTATTTT. Translating gives CASSPQRETSTDTQYF.

CDR3 protein: CASRNSGGLSNEQFF. CDR3 sequence (DNA): TGTGCCAGCAGAAATAGCGGGGGACTTTCCAATGAGCAGTTCTTC. The chain carries TRBV6-5 and TRBJ2-1; 9 bases fit TRBD2. In germline, CDR1 is MNHEY, CDR2 SVGAGI. This CDR3 is built from 15 residues. The J segment lost 6 bases and the V segment lost 6 bases, leaving 9 bases of the junction unmatched.

The rearrangement links TRBV7-3 to TRBJ2-5; a possible D gene is TRBD2 (5 bases). Per the germline V gene, CDR1 is SGHTA and CDR2 is FQGTGA. This CDR3 spans 13 amino acids. Trimming left V 2 bases short and J 4 bases short, with 8 bases between. CDR3 DNA sequence: TGTGCCAGCAGCTTAGGAGGCTTAGAGACCCAGTACTTC. Amino acids: CASSLGGLETQYF.

On this clone itself: The same CDR3 also results from other DNA sequences found in this sample. This sequence joins TRBV7-9 and TRBJ1-2; TRBD1 might be the D (5 bases). With 0 bases removed from V and 2 bases from J, the gap between germline ends came to 7 bases. Germline V CDR1 and CDR2: SEHNR, FQNEAQ (reference sequence). The CDR3 consists of 14 residues. The DNA of the CDR3 is TGTGCCAGCAGCTTAGCGGGGGGGAACTATGGCTACACCTTC. It specifies CASSLAGGNYGYTF.

This clone came up a few times. The gene calls are TRBV4-3 and TRBJ2-7; D possibly corresponds to TRBD2 (6 bases). Per germline, CDR1 LGHNA and CDR2 YSLEER. Trimming removed 0 bases at V and 6 bases at J, with 12 bases between. The CDR3 spans 14 residues. The CDR3 reads CASSQEDYRGEQYF. The CDR3 DNA follows: TGCGCCAGCAGCCAAGAGGACTATAGGGGCGAGCAGTACTTC.

J is TRBJ1-1 and V is TRBV7-9; D unresolved. Looked up from germline, CDR1 is SEHNR and CDR2 is FQNEAQ (reference sequence). Trimming shortened V by 5 bases and J by 5 bases, and 18 bases separated the two germline ends. The CDR3 loop spans 15 amino acids. In DNA, the CDR3 is TGTGCCAGCAGCCCTCAGGTGAGCCGAAGGACTGAAGCTTTCTTT. Its translation: CASSPQVSRRTEAFF.

The chain recombines TRBV5-4 with TRBJ1-2; D may be TRBD1 (6 bases). Trimming took 4 bases from V and 0 from J, leaving 10 bases between them. CDR1 is SGHNT and CDR2 is YYREEE in the germline V gene (reference sequence). CDR3 length: 14 residues. This chain's CDR3 is CASSEQGANYGYTF. The CDR3 nucleotides read TGTGCCAGCAGCGAACAGGGAGCTAACTATGGCTACACCTTC.

The chain recombines TRBV2 with TRBJ2-1; 11 bases are a match to TRBD2. Germline lookup yields CDR1 SNHLY and CDR2 FYNNEI. The ends lost 7 bases at V and 2 bases at J; junction bases unmatched: 4. This CDR3 is built from 15 residues. The CDR3 nucleotides read TGTGCCAGCATGCCGGGACTAGCGGCCTACAATGAGCAGTTCTTC. Translated, it gives CASMPGLAAYNEQFF.

In DNA, the CDR3 is TGTGCCAGCTCACCAGGGGGTAATAATTCACCCCTCCACTTT. Encoded protein: CASSPGGNNSPLHF. The rearrangement joins TRBV18 to TRBJ1-6; D possibly corresponds to TRBD1 (5 bases). Trimming took 2 bases from V and 5 from J, leaving 7 bases between them. Looked up from germline, CDR1 is KGHSH and CDR2 is LQKENI. The CDR3 runs 14 residues. Variable domain in full (rest from reference TRBV18 and TRBJ1-6): NAGVMQNPRHLVRRRGQEARLRCSPMKGHSHVYWYRQLPEEGLKFMVYLQKENIIDESGMPKERFSAEFPKEGPSILRIQQVVRGDSAAYFCASSPGGNNSPLHFGNGTRLTVT.

The chain carries TRBV4-3 and TRBJ1-1; D not certain. V lost 0 bases and J 2 bases, leaving 10 bases between the germline ends. CDR3 size: 15 residues. The V gene's germline CDR1 is LGHNA and CDR2 YSLEER. The CDR3 region is CASSQDTRTNTEAFF. CDR3 DNA sequence: TGCGCCAGCAGCCAAGATACACGGACTAACACTGAAGCTTTCTTT.

V is TRBV20-1 and J is TRBJ2-7; 7 bases fit TRBD1. V lost 5 bases, J lost 3 bases, and 1 base stayed unmatched. Germline loops: CDR1 DFQATT, CDR2 SNEGSKA (reference sequence). The CDR3 loop spans 11 amino acids. CDR3 sequence: CSAGTVYEQYV. The CDR3 DNA reads TGCAGTGCTGGGACAGTCTACGAGCAGTACGTC.

The V call is TRBV24-1, the J call TRBJ2-1, with TRBD2 identical over 10 bases. CDR1 KGHDR and CDR2 SFDVKD come from the germline V gene. The CDR3 consists of 16 residues. Trimming at V came to 1 base and at J to 6 bases, leaving 5 bases not matched to a gene. CDR3 protein: CATSDLGAGGRNEQFF. The CDR3, as DNA: TGTGCCACCAGTGATTTAGGAGCGGGAGGGCGCAATGAGCAGTTCTTC.